These 13 T cell receptor beta chains share one sample of origin, sequenced in a study of siplizumab effects on memory and regulatory T cells. No antigens are known for them. The mixed lymphocyte reaction cells were held in coculture (37°C) for 5 to 6 days. The protocol was immunoSEQ multiplex PCR, while the TCRdb copy is restricted to in-frame clones and leaves out a portion. The sample lists about 9,900 clones, about 40% occurring once. Sequencing input: CFSE-low (dividing) CD4+ T cells sorted from an allogeneic mixed lymphocyte reaction. The receptor source for this set is a human donor in good health; the cells came from an allogeneic mixed lymphocyte reaction.

This clone showed up just a few times. V is TRBV4-1 and J is TRBJ1-2; 9 nucleotides match TRBD1. With V trimmed by 2 bases and J by 4 bases, 14 bases remained unmatched. The CDR3 extends over 18 amino acids. Germline CDR1 MGHRA, CDR2 YSYEKL. Here the CDR3 reads CASSQTRDRALLSYGYTF. Here the CDR3 DNA reads TGCGCCAGCAGCCAAACTCGGGACAGGGCCCTTTTAAGCTATGGCTACACCTTC.

This clone was counted between two and nine times. The chain joins TRBV28 to TRBJ2-2; possible D gene TRBD1, 6 bases. Trimming left V 1 base short and J 0 bases short, with 12 bases between. The CDR3 length is 17 residues. CDR1 and CDR2 (germline): MDHEN, SYDVKM. The CDR3 spells CASSLLGASPNTGELFF. As DNA, the CDR3 is TGTGCCAGCAGTTTATTGGGGGCTTCGCCGAACACCGGGGAGCTGTTTTTT.

The rearrangement uses TRBV25-1 and TRBJ1-1; TRBD1 matches at 11 bases. Germline assignment: CDR1 MGHDK and CDR2 SYGVNS. The ends lost 6 bases at V and 9 bases at J; junction bases unmatched: 12. The CDR3 runs to 15 residues. CDR3 sequence: CASSFSGTGGVKAFF. The DNA for the CDR3 is TGTGCCAGCAGCTTTTCCGGGACAGGGGGGGTCAAAGCTTTCTTT.

The chain employs TRBV5-4 and TRBJ1-5; D uncertain. Trimming pared 2 bases from V and 0 bases from J, leaving 9 bases between. Germline V lookup: CDR1 SGHNT, CDR2 YYREEE (reference sequence). The CDR3 covers 15 residues. Here the CDR3 DNA reads TGTGCCAGCAGCTTCCTCGGGGATAGCAATCAGCCCCAGCATTTT. Its translation: CASSFLGDSNQPQHF.

The rearrangement links TRBV11-2 to TRBJ2-7; D may be TRBD1 (5 bases). CDR3 length equals 13 residues. Germline values: CDR1 SGHAT, CDR2 FQNNGV. The ends were cut back, 3 bases at V and 2 bases at J, with 8 bases in the middle. The CDR3 sequence is CASSLTATYEQYF. CDR3 nucleotide sequence: TGTGCCAGCAGCTTGACAGCCACCTACGAGCAGTACTTC.

The chain joins TRBV5-4 to TRBJ2-7, with TRBD1 matching over 9 bases. CDR1 is SGHNT, CDR2 YYREEE, per germline (reference sequence). V gave up 4 bases and J gave up 3 bases; unmatched junction bases: 8. The CDR3 runs 15 residues. The CDR3 DNA follows: TGTGCCAGCAGCCAGGACAGGGGTGGGTTCTACGAGCAGTACTTC. It translates to CASSQDRGGFYEQYF.

The chain links TRBV11-2 to TRBJ1-1; maybe TRBD1 (6 bases). The CDR3 spans 13 residues. Per the germline V gene, CDR1 is SGHAT and CDR2 is FQNNGV. V dropped 3 bases and J dropped 4 bases, with 9 bases sitting between them. Here the CDR3 reads CASSFQGPTEAFF. CDR3 DNA: TGTGCCAGCAGCTTCCAGGGGCCCACTGAAGCTTTCTTT.

This clone was picked up a small number of times. The V call is TRBV18, the J call TRBJ2-3, with D perhaps being TRBD1 or TRBD2 (5 bases each). V dropped 3 bases and J dropped 3 bases, with 10 bases sitting between them. Germline V CDR1 and CDR2: KGHSH, LQKENI. The CDR3 spans 14 residues. The CDR3 region has the DNA TGTGCCAGCTCACCCGGGGCTTTGACAGATACGCAGTATTTT. Translated, it gives CASSPGALTDTQYF.

As regards this clone: At one boundary the junction diverges from the germline segment, which might be a read error. The gene calls are TRBV6-1 and TRBJ2-1, with a weak D call TRBD2 (6 bases). The CDR3 covers 13 residues. Germline lookup yields CDR1 MNHNS and CDR2 SASEGT. CDR3 nucleotide sequence: TGTGCCATCAGTGGCATGGGCCCCGCGGGACAGTTCTTC. Its protein is CAISGMGPAGQFF.

This clone was counted only a few times. The chain has TRBV6-1 and TRBJ2-3; a weak D match, TRBD2 (5 bases). CDR1 and CDR2 from the germline V gene are MNHNS and SASEGT. The V end was cut by 0 bases, the J end by 8 bases, with 12 bases between. The CDR3 consists of 14 residues. CDR3 amino acids: CASSEARGFGTQYF. CDR3 sequence (DNA): TGTGCCAGCAGTGAAGCGCGCGGGTTCGGTACGCAGTATTTT.

This chain joins TRBV2 and TRBJ2-1, with D possibly TRBD2 on 6 matching bases. V lost 7 bases to trimming and J lost 5 bases, with 9 bases between them. The germline V gene has CDR1 SNHLY and CDR2 FYNNEI. The CDR3 spans 12 residues. The CDR3 loop is CASIGGNNEQFF. CDR3 bases: TGTGCCAGCATTGGAGGGAACAATGAGCAGTTCTTC.

Notes on this clone: A read error is possible here, since a much larger clone lies one base away. The rearrangement joins TRBV10-2 to TRBJ1-3; D ambiguous. The germline V gene has CDR1 WSHSY and CDR2 SAAADI. The CDR3 runs 15 residues. The CDR3 reads CTSSESFGVGNTIYF. The CDR3 nucleotides read TGCACCAGCAGTGAGTCATTCGGGGTCGGAAACACCATATATTTT.

V is TRBV6-5 and J is TRBJ2-3; 8 nucleotides match TRBD1. V lost 5 bases and J lost 2; bases outside the gene matches: 6. The CDR3 spans 15 residues. CDR1 is MNHEY, CDR2 SVGAGI, per germline. Here the CDR3 DNA reads TGTGCCAGCAGTCACAGGGGGGCCCACACAGATACGCAGTATTTT. Translation gives CASSHRGAHTDTQYF.